These 9 T cell receptor beta chains originate from one sample sequenced in a study of T cell repertoires in cytomegalovirus infection. TCRdb independently ran MiXCR on the reads; one entry per CDR3 protein. The sample lists roughly 500,000 distinct CDR3 sequences; approximately 15% were seen once. The source material was CD8+ T cells from PBMCs. Receptors originate from a human donor in good health (CMV status not recorded). Some clones in this sample may be carry-over from other donors' samples.

The chain employs TRBV27 and TRBJ1-1; TRBD1 might be the D (5 bases). V lost 3 bases, J lost 5 bases, and 13 bases lay in between. The CDR3 has 14 residues. The germline CDR1 and CDR2 sequences are MNHEY and SMNVEV (reference sequence). The CDR3 protein is CASSFVAGRTEAFF. The CDR3 bases are TGTGCCAGCAGTTTTGTGGCAGGGCGGACTGAAGCTTTCTTT.

This sequence joins TRBV6-6 and TRBJ1-2; the D gene is possibly TRBD1 (5 bases). The CDR3 loop spans 15 amino acids. Germline V gene lookup returns CDR1 MNHNY and CDR2 SVGAGI (reference sequence). V was clipped by 9 bases and J by 1 base, with 18 bases between them. CDR3: CARSDPTGDNYGYTF. The CDR3 nucleotides are TGTGCCAGAAGTGATCCCACAGGAGATAACTATGGCTACACCTTC.

Comment on this clonotype: At one of its ends the junction is not consistent with the germline gene, which may arise from a read error. The chain combines TRBV7-2 with TRBJ2-1; weak D call: TRBD2 (6 bases). The CDR3 contains 16 residues. CDR1 is SGHTA and CDR2 is FQGNSA in the germline V gene. CDR3: CASSSWTRGSYNDQFF. CDR3 coding DNA: TGTGCAAGCAGCTCTTGGACGCGGGGCTCCTACAATGATCAGTTCTTC.

At least ten counts were recorded for this clonotype. V and J are TRBV25-1 and TRBJ2-2, with D unresolved. Per germline, CDR1 MGHDK and CDR2 SYGVNS. V was pared by 4 bases and J by 3 bases, with 3 bases between. This CDR3 region has 12 residues. CDR3 region: CASSGHTGELFF. CDR3 nucleotides: TGTGCCAGCAGTGGCCACACCGGGGAGCTGTTTTTT.

This clonotype was seen many times. The chain couples TRBV5-1 to TRBJ1-1, with 9 bases fitting TRBD1. Germline V CDR1 and CDR2: SGHRS, YFSETQ. The CDR3 sequence is 16 residues long. J was trimmed by 0 bases and V by 0 bases; bases with no gene match: 3. CDR3 sequence: CASSLGDREMNTEAFF. The CDR3 coding sequence is TGCGCCAGCAGCTTGGGGGACAGGGAAATGAACACTGAAGCTTTCTTT.

This clonotype was picked up many times. The chain links TRBV28 to TRBJ1-4, with 7 positions matching TRBD1. The CDR3 loop spans 15 amino acids. CDR1 MDHEN and CDR2 SYDVKM come from the germline V gene. After removal of 5 bases from V and 2 bases from J, the junction contained 5 bases not matched to a gene. CDR3 protein: CASSLGQATNEKLFF. DNA for the CDR3: TGTGCCAGCAGTCTCGGACAGGCCACTAATGAAAAACTGTTTTTT.

The chain carries TRBV19 and TRBJ2-4, with TRBD2 matching 7 bases. V lost 7 bases and J lost 3; bases outside the gene matches: 9. Germline V gives CDR1 LNHDA, CDR2 SQIVND (reference sequence). The CDR3 is 15 residues long. The CDR3 coding sequence is TGTGCCAGTACCCCTACTAGCGCAGGCAAAAACATTCAGTACTTC. Translation: CASTPTSAGKNIQYF. The whole variable domain, remainder taken from reference TRBV19 and TRBJ2-4, is DGGITQSPKYLFRKEGQNVTLSCEQNLNHDAMYWYRQDPGQGLRLIYYSQIVNDFQKGDIAEGYSVSREKKESFPLTVTSAQKNPTAFYLCASTPTSAGKNIQYFGAGTRLSVL.

This clonotype was detected many times. The J gene is TRBJ2-1, the V gene TRBV28, with 10 bases identical to TRBD2. The CDR3 is made up of 16 amino acids. V shed 4 bases, J shed 6 bases, and the junction held 9 bases outside the gene matches. CDR1 and CDR2 from the germline V gene are MDHEN and SYDVKM. CDR3 coding DNA: TGTGCCAGCAGTTGCCCTAGCGGGAGTTTTTGCAATGAGCAGTTCTTC. As protein: CASSCPSGSFCNEQFF.

This clonotype was counted ten times or more. V is TRBV7-8 and J is TRBJ2-3; maybe TRBD1 (5 bases). Trimming left V 5 bases short and J 6 bases short, with 12 bases between. Germline V lookup: CDR1 SGHVS, CDR2 FQNEAQ. This CDR3 contains 13 residues. The CDR3 bases are TGTGCCAGCAGCCTAGGGGATTGGGATACGCAGTATTTT. This translates into CASSLGDWDTQYF.